Shown below are 31 T cell receptor beta chains from a single sample sequenced in a study (dated by TCRdb to 2013 to 2016). Receptor amplification or capture employed 5' RACE. TCRdb names Illumina MiSeq as the instrument used. TCRdb trimmed the raw reads at Q25, called clones with MiXCR and kept productive beta chains. Rows matching on CDR3 protein sequence are summarized as one entry with the most common DNA and genes. The sample profile shows 35,000 to 50,000 distinct CDR3 sequences; about a fifth of them were found once. 4.3% of the sample is taken by the ten largest. Cells that were CD4+CD25+CD127-/low were the ones isolated as Tregs. Sequences were obtained from Tregs sorted from a lymph node. These receptors were taken from a female donor with breast cancer.

CDR3 nucleotide sequence: TGTGCCAGCAGCTCCAGGTTACAGGCCCCCGCAGATACGCAGTATTTT. Amino acid sequence: CASSSRLQAPADTQYF. The V gene is TRBV5-5, the J gene TRBJ2-3, with D perhaps matching TRBD1 (5 bases). This CDR3 is built from 16 residues. The V end was cut by 3 bases, the J end by 4 bases, with 18 bases between. CDR1 SGHKS and CDR2 YYEKEE come from the germline V gene (reference sequence). The whole variable domain, remainder taken from reference TRBV5-5 and TRBJ2-3, is DAGVTQSPTHLIKTRGQQVTLRCSPISGHKSVSWYQQVLGQGPQFIFQYYEKEERGRGNFPDRFSARQFPNYSSELNVNALLLGDSALYLCASSSRLQAPADTQYFGPGTRLTVL.

This clonotype was counted a few times. The rearrangement links TRBV4-3 to TRBJ2-3; 10 bases are shared with TRBD2. This CDR3 comprises 17 residues. Germline trimming cut 0 bases from V and 4 bases from J; bases unmatched to any gene: 7. Germline-derived CDR1 and CDR2 are LGHNA and YSLEER. The CDR3 region has the DNA TGCGCCAGCAGCCAAGATCCGCCTAGCGGGAGTTCAGATACGCAGTATTTT. This encodes CASSQDPPSGSSDTQYF.

A note on this clonotype: An end of the junction does not agree with germline; a read error may underlie this. The chain uses TRBV3-1 and TRBJ1-4, with 8 bases aligning to TRBD1. Germline assignment: CDR1 LGHDT and CDR2 YNNKEL (reference sequence). This CDR3 is 14 amino acids long. CDR3 coding DNA: TGTACCAGCAGCCAAAGGACAGGGTTTGAAAAACTGTTTTTT. It translates to CTSSQRTGFEKLFF.

Concerning this clonotype: This may stem from a read error, because a much larger clone lies one nucleotide away. The chain joins TRBV28 to TRBJ2-7; 7 positions match TRBD1. V trimming: 7 bases; J trimming: 4 bases; junction bases outside the gene matches: 13. The CDR3 has 15 amino acids. Germline V CDR1 and CDR2: MDHEN, SYDVKM. This CDR3 reads CASKLNRDSVYEQYF. The CDR3 DNA sequence: TGTGCCAGCAAACTCAACCGGGACAGCGTATACGAGCAGTACTTC.

CDR3 DNA: TGTGCCACCAGTGAGGCAGGTGGGGTGGCTACGCAGTATTTT. It yields the protein CATSEAGGVATQYF. The chain recombines TRBV24-1 with TRBJ2-3, with no clear D. Germline loops: CDR1 KGHDR, CDR2 SFDVKD. V shed 4 bases and J shed 8 bases, with 15 bases lying between them. CDR3 length equals 14 residues.

The sample holds many counts of this clonotype. V is TRBV6-5 and J is TRBJ1-2, with 7 bases that match TRBD1. The CDR3 runs to 13 residues. Germline values: CDR1 MNHEY, CDR2 SVGAGI. V was clipped by 6 bases and J by 8 bases; unmatched bases: 9. CDR3 region: CASRTTGWSGYTF. The CDR3 nucleotides are TGTGCCAGCAGAACGACAGGGTGGAGCGGCTACACCTTC.

The rearrangement joins TRBV4-1 to TRBJ1-2, with no clear D. There are 16 residues in the CDR3. V gave up 7 bases and J gave up 1 base, with 19 bases separating them. CDR1 and CDR2 (germline): MGHRA, YSYEKL. Written as DNA, the CDR3 is TGCGCCAGCAACACCCGGTGGTCAGAGAATAACTATGGCTACACCTTC. It translates to CASNTRWSENNYGYTF.

This clonotype occurred many times. This rearrangement joins TRBV5-1 to TRBJ2-4; D is possibly TRBD1 or TRBD2 (6 bases each). V lost 0 bases and J lost 1, with 14 bases in between. The CDR3 runs 17 residues. Germline CDR1 reads SGHRS; CDR2 reads YFSETQ. The CDR3 DNA sequence: TGCGCCAGCAGCTTGGAGGAGGGGGTCCTGGCCAAAAACATTCAGTACTTC. It specifies CASSLEEGVLAKNIQYF.

In this sample, this clonotype turned up a few times. This sequence joins TRBV9 and TRBJ2-1; 12 nucleotides agree with TRBD1. The CDR3 has 17 amino acids. Germline V gene data show CDR1 as SGDLS and CDR2 as YYNGEE. The junction had 12 bases not matched to a gene; V was cut back by 4 bases and J by 7 bases. The CDR3 nucleotides read TGTGCCAGCAGCCCCGTCCCCCGGGACAGGGGGCGGAATGAGCAGTTCTTC. This codes for CASSPVPRDRGRNEQFF. Drawing the rest from reference TRBV9 and TRBJ2-1, the complete variable domain is DSGVTQTPKHLITATGQRVTLRCSPRSGDLSVYWYQQSLDQGLQFLIQYYNGEERAKGNILERFSAQQFPDLHSELNLSSLELGDSALYFCASSPVPRDRGRNEQFFGPGTRLTVL.

This clonotype occurred a few times. This chain uses TRBV12-3 or TRBV12-4 with TRBJ2-1, with 7 bases matching TRBD2. J lost 15 bases, V lost 3 bases, and 29 bases had no gene match. The length of the CDR3 is 19 residues. CDR3 in amino acids: CASSFFPTSRLAVKDLPFF. The CDR3 nucleotides read TGTGCCAGCAGTTTTTTTCCAACCTCCCGACTAGCCGTGAAAGACCTACCGTTCTTC.

This clonotype occurred a few times. The rearrangement joins TRBV20-1 to TRBJ2-4; D unclear. Trimming shortened V by 0 bases and J by 2 bases, and 11 bases separated the two germline ends. CDR1 and CDR2 (germline): DFQATT, SNEGSKA (reference sequence). This CDR3 is 15 amino acids long. The CDR3 region is CSARDYEESKNIQYF. The CDR3 DNA follows: TGCAGTGCTAGAGATTATGAGGAGTCCAAAAACATTCAGTACTTC.

This clonotype has a count of ten or more. This rearrangement joins TRBV7-9 to TRBJ2-1; D is perhaps TRBD1 (7 bases). This CDR3 region has 15 residues. Germline V gene data show CDR1 as SEHNR and CDR2 as FQNEAQ (reference sequence). V was shortened by 0 bases and J by 7 bases, with 13 bases between the two germline ends. The CDR3 DNA follows: TGTGCCAGCAGCTTAGCCGTGGCAGGGGGGAATGAGCAGTTCTTC. This gives the protein CASSLAVAGGNEQFF.

This clonotype was counted between two and nine times. A much larger clone is a single base away; this may be a read error. The chain employs TRBV7-9 and TRBJ1-2; D is undetermined. Trimming shortened V by 3 bases and J by 8 bases, and 13 bases separated the two germline ends. The CDR3 extends over 13 amino acids. Germline lookup yields CDR1 SEHNR and CDR2 FQNEAQ (reference sequence). CDR3 loop: CASSFTAPEGYTF. Written as DNA, the CDR3 is TGTGCCAGCAGCTTCACAGCCCCGGAGGGCTACACCTTC.

This clonotype has a count of ten or more. This chain connects TRBV12-3 or TRBV12-4 to TRBJ2-5; 8 bases are a match to TRBD1. The CDR3 covers 14 residues. Germline trimming cut 6 bases from V and 5 bases from J; bases unmatched to any gene: 8. For the CDR3, the DNA is TGTGCCAGCAGGAAGGCGACAGGGGAGGAGACCCAGTACTTC. It yields the protein CASRKATGEETQYF.

Concerning this clonotype: At one boundary the junction diverges from the germline segment, which might be a read error. V gene TRBV6-2 or TRBV6-3 combines with J gene TRBJ2-2, with TRBD1 matching 8 bases. This CDR3 has 17 residues. Germline V gives CDR1 MNHEY, CDR2 SVGEGT. CDR3 DNA sequence: TGTGCCAGCACCCCATTAAGGGACAGGCACAACACCGGGGAGCTGCTTTTT. It codes for CASTPLRDRHNTGELLF.

This clonotype was recorded at least ten times. This chain uses TRBV4-1 with TRBJ2-1; 9 nucleotides align to TRBD2. The CDR3 contains 16 residues. From germline, CDR1 is MGHRA and CDR2 YSYEKL. The V segment lost 2 bases and the J segment 5 bases; nucleotides outside the gene matches: 7. The CDR3 loop is CASSQFFSGSNNEQFF. The CDR3, as DNA: TGCGCCAGCAGCCAATTTTTTAGCGGGAGTAACAATGAGCAGTTCTTC.

The J gene is TRBJ1-1, the V gene TRBV5-1; D is uncertain. Trimming shortened V by 0 bases and J by 2 bases, and 8 bases separated the two germline ends. This CDR3 region has 14 residues. Germline V gives CDR1 SGHRS, CDR2 YFSETQ. The CDR3 DNA reads TGCGCCAGCAGCTTGGTTCCAAGTAACACTGAAGCTTTCTTT. Protein: CASSLVPSNTEAFF.

The V and J genes are TRBV4-1 and TRBJ2-1; TRBD2 is a possible D gene (5 bases). V lost 0 bases and J lost 6, with 15 bases in between. This CDR3 has 16 residues. Germline V gene data show CDR1 as MGHRA and CDR2 as YSYEKL. For the CDR3, the DNA is TGCGCCAGCAGCCAAGAAGCCCCAGCGGAGCTCAATGAGCAGTTCTTC. This codes for CASSQEAPAELNEQFF.

V is TRBV6-1 and J is TRBJ2-7, with D possibly being TRBD1 (5 bases). Trimming took off 2 bases at V and 6 bases at J, with 14 bases between the two ends. The germline V gene has CDR1 MNHNS and CDR2 SASEGT. This CDR3 region has 14 residues. CDR3 loop: CASSERSGWGEQYF. Written as DNA, the CDR3 is TGTGCCAGCAGTGAAAGGTCAGGGTGGGGCGAGCAGTACTTC.

This clonotype was found a few times. The V gene is TRBV5-6, the J gene TRBJ2-7; D is unresolved. CDR1 is SGHDT, CDR2 YYEEEE, per germline. Between the trimmed V and J ends, which lost 2 bases and 0 bases, there was a span of 9 bases. The CDR3 has 14 amino acids. The CDR3 nucleotides read TGTGCCAGCAGCTTAGGTTCTATCTCCTACGAGCAGTACTTC. Protein: CASSLGSISYEQYF.

This clonotype has a handful of counts. V and J are TRBV4-1 and TRBJ2-7; D assignment may be TRBD1 or TRBD2 (6 bases each). The V gene's germline CDR1 is MGHRA and CDR2 YSYEKL. V gave up 5 bases and J gave up 3 bases, with 14 bases separating them. CDR3 length: 14 amino acids. The CDR3 DNA reads TGCGCCAGCAGCGCGGGACATGGACACTACGAGCAGTACTTC. It is translated as CASSAGHGHYEQYF.

This clonotype occurred a few times. This chain's CDR3 is CASSLRTSGSIDEQFF. In nucleotides, the CDR3 is TGCGCCAGCAGCCTCCGGACTAGCGGGAGTATCGACGAGCAGTTCTTC. The chain joins TRBV4-1 to TRBJ2-1, with 13 bases aligning to TRBD2. Germline trimming cut 4 bases from V and 10 bases from J; bases unmatched to any gene: 10. The CDR3 totals 16 residues. Looked up from germline, CDR1 is MGHRA and CDR2 is YSYEKL.

In nucleotides, the CDR3 is TGTGCCAGCAGTCATCTAGCGGGAGGGCGATACAATGAGCAGTTCTTC. Protein sequence: CASSHLAGGRYNEQFF. The chain is built from TRBV11-1 and TRBJ2-1; 12 bases are shared with TRBD2. The J segment lost 4 bases and the V segment lost 6 bases, leaving 7 bases of the junction unmatched. The CDR3 totals 16 residues. The V gene's germline CDR1 is SGHAT and CDR2 FQDESV (reference sequence).

The chain carries TRBV12-3 or TRBV12-4 and TRBJ2-2, with D perhaps matching TRBD1 or TRBD2 (6 bases each). Between the trimmed V and J ends, which lost 3 bases and 7 bases, there was a span of 12 bases. There are 14 residues in the CDR3. Written as DNA, the CDR3 is TGTGCCAGCAGTTTTTCAGGGGAGGACGGGGAGCTGTTTTTT. Translated, it gives CASSFSGEDGELFF.

This clonotype was recorded many times. The chain couples TRBV20-1 to TRBJ2-7; D uncertain. Germline V CDR1 and CDR2: DFQATT, SNEGSKA (reference sequence). The CDR3 contains 13 residues. The V gene lost 6 bases and the J gene lost 2 bases, with 14 bases spanning the gap. The CDR3 loop is CSAQVPPTYEQYF. CDR3 in DNA: TGCAGTGCCCAGGTGCCACCTACCTACGAGCAGTACTTC.

This sequence joins TRBV10-1 and TRBJ2-5; D uncertain. CDR3 length: 15 residues. Per the germline V gene, CDR1 is WNHNN and CDR2 is SYGVQD (reference sequence). The V end lost 10 bases, the J end lost 0 bases, and 18 bases lay between the germline ends. The CDR3 is CATNSSVRHQETQYF. The CDR3 DNA reads as TGCGCCACCAACTCATCCGTACGACACCAAGAGACCCAGTACTTC.

This clonotype was picked up many times. The chain links TRBV6-5 to TRBJ2-1; TRBD2 aligns across 7 bases. Germline lookup yields CDR1 MNHEY and CDR2 SVGAGI. With 5 bases clipped from V and 7 bases from J, the junction kept 5 bases outside the gene matches. The length of the CDR3 is 13 residues. Written as DNA, the CDR3 is TGTGCCAGCAGTACTTTCGGGGGGAATGAGCAGTTCTTC. This gives the protein CASSTFGGNEQFF.

The chain has TRBV2 and TRBJ2-3; unclear D gene. Germline V lookup: CDR1 SNHLY, CDR2 FYNNEI. V was cut by 2 bases and J by 0 bases, with 12 bases left in between. The CDR3 is 16 residues long. In DNA, the CDR3 is TGTGCCAGCAGTGAAATCGTTACTCCCAGCACAGATACGCAGTATTTT. As protein: CASSEIVTPSTDTQYF. Supplemented by reference TRBV2 and TRBJ2-3, the full variable domain reads EPEVTQTPSHQVTQMGQEVILRCVPISNHLYFYWYRQILGQKVEFLVSFYNNEISEKSEIFDDQFSVERPDGSNFTLKIRSTKLEDSAMYFCASSEIVTPSTDTQYFGPGTRLTVL.

This clonotype was seen at least ten times. This chain uses TRBV12-3 or TRBV12-4 with TRBJ1-1; the D is unclear. V lost 4 bases to trimming and J lost 1 base, with 13 bases between them. This CDR3 has 15 amino acids. The CDR3 reads CASSSLQTANTEAFF. Written as DNA, the CDR3 is TGTGCCAGCAGTTCCCTGCAAACAGCGAACACTGAAGCTTTCTTT.

This clonotype came up many times. The genes are TRBV12-3 or TRBV12-4 and TRBJ2-5; 10 nucleotides agree with TRBD2. The CDR3 totals 15 residues. J lost 5 bases, V lost 5 bases, and 8 bases had no gene match. As DNA, the CDR3 is TGTGCCAGCAGTCCGCTAGCGGGAGAGGGGGAGACCCAGTACTTC. This sequence encodes CASSPLAGEGETQYF.

The chain combines TRBV28 with TRBJ2-1; tentative D call: TRBD2 (5 bases). CDR1 is MDHEN and CDR2 is SYDVKM in the germline V gene. CDR3 length: 16 residues. Trimming stripped 1 base from V and 8 bases from J, with 18 bases between. The CDR3 spells CASSLSEGERAYEQFF. Here the CDR3 DNA reads TGTGCCAGCAGTTTATCCGAGGGCGAGAGGGCCTATGAGCAGTTCTTC.